This T cell receptor beta chain stems from a study of cytomegalovirus exposure and HLA in healthy donors. Study conclusions and caveats: Most TCR sequences were rare, but some public TCRs occurred in many donors.

With respect to this clone: Its antigen remains unknown.

The data were produced by immunoSEQ multiplex PCR, yet TCRdb's version contains in-frame clones alone and is incomplete. The top ten hold less than 8.5% of the sample, which has around 180,000 clones, more than 80% seen once. V lost 6 bases, J lost 3 bases, and 5 bases stayed unmatched. Germline values: CDR1 SGHNT, CDR2 YYREEE (reference sequence). This CDR3 comprises 13 residues. The source of this sequence is a man aged 18 to 29 in good health and CMV-seropositive. The chain employs TRBV5-4 and TRBJ2-5; TRBD2 agrees at 7 bases. Specimen: PBMCs. Written as DNA, the CDR3 is TGTGCCAGCATCTCTCGGGGGGAAGAGACCCAGTACTTC. Its protein product is CASISRGEETQYF. Variable domain in full (rest from reference TRBV5-4 and TRBJ2-5): ETGVTQSPTHLIKTRGQQVTLRCSSQSGHNTVSWYQQALGQGPQFIFQYYREEENGRGNFPPRFSGLQFPNYSSELNVNALELDDSALYLCASISRGEETQYFGPGTRLLVL.